One and the same sample provided the 10 T cell receptor beta chains below, sequenced in a study of blood T cell repertoires in COVID-19. Generated by immunoSEQ multiplex PCR, the TCRdb table keeps only in-frame clones and is missing some. The sample consists of roughly 220,000 clones, roughly 80% of them appearing once. Sequencing was carried out using peripheral blood. The receptor source for this set is a woman aged 55-69 years who had recovered from COVID-19.

The chain employs TRBV5-1 and TRBJ2-3, with a weak D call TRBD1 (6 bases). Germline V CDR1 and CDR2: SGHRS, YFSETQ. Trimming stripped 0 bases from V and 3 bases from J, with 14 bases between. This CDR3 spans 16 amino acids. The CDR3 here is CASSLAGRGLTDTQYF. CDR3 nucleotide sequence: TGCGCCAGCAGCTTGGCCGGAAGGGGGTTAACAGATACGCAGTATTTT.

The V call is TRBV11-2, the J call TRBJ1-1; no definite D call. The germline V and J ends were trimmed by 1 base and 2 bases, with 14 bases remaining between them. The CDR3 has 16 amino acids. Germline loops: CDR1 SGHAT, CDR2 FQNNGV. CDR3 region: CASSLGPGWKNTEAFF. In DNA, the CDR3 is TGTGCCAGCAGCTTAGGTCCCGGGTGGAAAAACACTGAAGCTTTCTTT.

This sequence joins TRBV3-1 (or the pseudogene TRBV3-2) and TRBJ2-1; 8 nucleotides agree with TRBD2. V shed 5 bases and J 8 bases; nucleotides not matched to a gene: 11. This CDR3 spans 15 amino acids. Germline V CDR1 and CDR2: LGHDT, YNNKEL (reference sequence). CDR3: CASSVLAVGSDEQFF. The CDR3 DNA sequence: TGTGCCAGCAGCGTACTAGCGGTTGGGTCCGATGAGCAGTTCTTC.

This chain joins TRBV11-2 and TRBJ2-5; no definite D call. V lost 2 bases to trimming and J lost 4 bases, with 5 bases between them. Germline-derived CDR1 and CDR2 are SGHAT and FQNNGV. The CDR3 has 12 residues. The CDR3, as DNA: TGTGCCAGCAGCTTAAGCCCAGAGACCCAGTACTTC. It specifies CASSLSPETQYF.

V and J are TRBV7-3 and TRBJ1-2; 7 bases are a match to TRBD1. Germline lookup yields CDR1 SGHTA and CDR2 FQGTGA. This CDR3 contains 13 residues. The J segment lost 5 bases and the V segment lost 5 bases, leaving 5 bases of the junction unmatched. DNA of the CDR3: TGTGCCAGCAGCCAGGACAGGCGTTATGGCTACACCTTC. Translating gives CASSQDRRYGYTF.

The gene calls are TRBV2 and TRBJ1-5; no clear D gene. Germline V gene sequence: CDR1 SNHLY, CDR2 FYNNEI. V was trimmed by 3 bases and J by 7 bases, leaving 13 bases between them. The CDR3 has 14 residues. The CDR3 reads CASSESRSAQPQHF. DNA of the CDR3: TGTGCCAGCAGTGAGAGTAGATCCGCCCAGCCCCAGCATTTT. Filled out from reference TRBV2 and TRBJ1-5, the complete variable domain reads EPEVTQTPSHQVTQMGQEVILRCVPISNHLYFYWYRQILGQKVEFLVSFYNNEISEKSEIFDDQFSVERPDGSNFTLKIRSTKLEDSAMYFCASSESRSAQPQHFGDGTRLSIL.

The CDR3 loop reads CASSLSGSTEAFF. The DNA of the CDR3 is TGTGCCAGCAGCCTATCGGGGAGCACTGAAGCTTTCTTT. This sequence joins TRBV11-2 and TRBJ1-1; D is uncertain. The length of the CDR3 is 13 residues. Germline loops: CDR1 SGHAT, CDR2 FQNNGV. Trimming removed 5 bases from V and 4 bases from J, with 11 bases in between.

The chain recombines TRBV3-1 (or the pseudogene TRBV3-2) with TRBJ1-4, with D hard to call. CDR3 length: 16 residues. Trimming shortened V by 2 bases and J by 7 bases, and 17 bases separated the two germline ends. The germline gives CDR1 LGHDT, CDR2 YNNKEL (reference sequence). The CDR3 sequence is CASSQSGFFESEKLFF. The CDR3 DNA follows: TGTGCCAGCAGCCAATCCGGGTTTTTTGAAAGTGAAAAACTGTTTTTT.

This clone has just one count. The genes are TRBV3-1 (or the pseudogene TRBV3-2) and TRBJ1-6, with 7 positions matching TRBD1. The germline CDR1 and CDR2 sequences are LGHDT and YNNKEL (reference sequence). V shed 8 bases, J shed 0 bases, and the junction held 13 bases outside the gene matches. The CDR3 totals 18 residues. The CDR3 sequence is CASHPGQTFNSYNSPLHF. CDR3 nucleotide sequence: TGTGCCAGCCACCCGGGACAGACCTTTAACTCCTATAATTCACCCCTCCACTTT.

The chain uses TRBV29-1 and TRBJ2-3, with D possibly matching TRBD1 (6 bases). This CDR3 has 13 residues. V lost 6 bases to trimming and J lost 4 bases, with 14 bases between them. Germline V lookup: CDR1 SQVTM, CDR2 ANQGSEA. For the CDR3, the DNA is TGCAGCGTCGGTAGGACAGCCCCAGATACGCAGTATTTT. As protein: CSVGRTAPDTQYF.